A single sample gave rise to the 23 T cell receptor beta chains below, sequenced in a study of siplizumab effects on memory and regulatory T cells. For about 6 days at 37°C, the mixed lymphocyte reaction cells were kept in coculture. Clones were sequenced by immunoSEQ multiplex PCR, and TCRdb holds only the in-frame ones, with some missing. Among nearly 20,000 clones, 44% were seen once, and the ten largest hold roughly 6.3%. The antigens these receptors bind are not known. Material for sequencing was CFSE-low (dividing) CD4+ T cells sorted from an allogeneic mixed lymphocyte reaction. The receptor source for this set is a human donor in good health; the cells came from an allogeneic mixed lymphocyte reaction. Some clones in this sample may be carry-over from other donors' samples.

In this sample, this clone turned up once. The chain employs TRBV10-3 and TRBJ2-2; D perhaps matches TRBD1 (6 bases). Looked up from germline, CDR1 is ENHRY and CDR2 is SYGVKD. V was shortened by 10 bases and J by 2 bases, with 17 bases between the two germline ends. This CDR3 comprises 15 residues. The CDR3 DNA is TGTGCCACCGAATTCGACAGGCTAAACACCGGGGAGCTGTTTTTT. Protein: CATEFDRLNTGELFF.

The chain links TRBV15 to TRBJ2-7; 7 nucleotides agree with TRBD1. Germline CDR1 LNHNV, CDR2 YYDKDF (reference sequence). The CDR3 covers 15 residues. The V segment lost 3 bases and the J segment 6 bases; nucleotides outside the gene matches: 11. The DNA for the CDR3 is TGTGCCACCAGCAGGGCCGGACAGGCCCCCAGCGAGCAGTACTTC. It codes for CATSRAGQAPSEQYF.

The chain joins TRBV11-2 to TRBJ1-5; D is perhaps TRBD1 (5 bases). This CDR3 contains 15 residues. The V end lost 2 bases, the J end lost 0 bases, and 8 bases lay between the germline ends. From germline, CDR1 is SGHAT and CDR2 FQNNGV. CDR3 residues: CASSLTTASNQPQHF. The CDR3 coding sequence is TGTGCCAGCAGCTTAACGACAGCTAGCAATCAGCCCCAGCATTTT.

The genes are TRBV5-1 and TRBJ1-2; possibly TRBD1 for D (5 bases). Germline V CDR1 and CDR2: SGHRS, YFSETQ. The CDR3 has 16 amino acids. Trimming left V 3 bases short and J 2 bases short, with 17 bases between. The CDR3 is CASSSGLLLPNYGYTF. The CDR3, as DNA: TGCGCCAGCAGCTCGGGACTTTTGCTGCCGAACTATGGCTACACCTTC.

This chain joins TRBV18 and TRBJ2-7; TRBD2 matches at 11 bases. The germline gives CDR1 KGHSH, CDR2 LQKENI. The V segment lost 2 bases and the J segment 3 bases; nucleotides outside the gene matches: 6. The CDR3 is made up of 16 amino acids. The CDR3 region is CASSPMIAGGHYEQYF. The CDR3 nucleotides read TGTGCCAGCTCACCAATGATAGCGGGAGGGCACTACGAGCAGTACTTC.

The chain couples TRBV5-1 to TRBJ1-1; D ambiguous. This CDR3 comprises 13 residues. Trimming removed 0 bases at V and 4 bases at J, with 7 bases between. Germline CDR1 is SGHRS and CDR2 is YFSETQ. The CDR3: CASSLGGSTEAFF. The DNA for the CDR3 is TGCGCCAGCAGCTTGGGCGGGTCCACTGAAGCTTTCTTT.

This clone was counted only a few times. This rearrangement joins TRBV11-1 to TRBJ2-5, with 12 nucleotides matching TRBD1. Germline CDR1 and CDR2: SGHAT and FQDESV (reference sequence). V gave up 4 bases and J gave up 5 bases; unmatched junction bases: 11. The length of the CDR3 is 17 residues. In DNA, the CDR3 is TGTGCCAGCAGCTCATACCTGGGACAGGGGGCAGAGGAGACCCAGTACTTC. It encodes CASSSYLGQGAEETQYF.

By sample share, this clone is medium-sized. The CDR3: CASRPESRNNQPQHF. CDR3 coding DNA: TGTGCCAGCAGACCGGAGAGTCGGAACAATCAGCCCCAGCATTTT. The V call is TRBV6-5, the J call TRBJ1-5, with D unclear. Germline CDR1 is MNHEY and CDR2 is SVGAGI. Between the trimmed V and J ends, which lost 6 bases and 3 bases, there was a span of 15 bases. The length of the CDR3 is 15 residues.

This sequence joins TRBV2 and TRBJ1-1; possible D gene TRBD1, 5 bases. The CDR3 loop spans 13 amino acids. V lost 6 bases and J lost 5, with 13 bases in between. The germline gives CDR1 SNHLY, CDR2 FYNNEI. CDR3 in amino acids: CASSLQEETEAFF. The CDR3 DNA reads as TGTGCCAGCAGCTTACAGGAGGAGACTGAAGCTTTCTTT.

The chain has TRBV10-3 and TRBJ2-3; no firm D call. The length of the CDR3 is 14 residues. The germline gives CDR1 ENHRY, CDR2 SYGVKD. The V end was cut by 2 bases, the J end by 0 bases, with 6 bases between. For the CDR3, the DNA is TGTGCCATCAGTGAGCGAACTAGCACAGATACGCAGTATTTT. Protein: CAISERTSTDTQYF.

This chain links TRBV9 with TRBJ1-6, with D possibly being TRBD1 (5 bases). In germline, CDR1 is SGDLS, CDR2 YYNGEE. With 0 bases removed from V and 7 bases from J, the gap between germline ends came to 11 bases. The CDR3 is 15 residues long. Here the CDR3 reads CASSVAWGGNSPLHF. As DNA, the CDR3 is TGTGCCAGCAGCGTAGCGTGGGGCGGAAATTCACCCCTCCACTTT.

The chain carries TRBV14 and TRBJ2-7, with TRBD1 identical over 7 bases. J gave up 5 bases and V 4 bases, and 11 bases lay outside the gene matches. This CDR3 spans 15 amino acids. Germline CDR1 SGHDN, CDR2 FVKESK. This CDR3 is CASSPTGFSEHEQYF. CDR3 nucleotides: TGTGCCAGCAGCCCGACAGGGTTTTCAGAACACGAGCAGTACTTC.

The J gene is TRBJ2-5, the V gene TRBV25-1; possible D gene TRBD1, 6 bases. Trimming shortened V by 4 bases and J by 1 base, and 13 bases separated the two germline ends. The CDR3 has 15 residues. Germline V gives CDR1 MGHDK, CDR2 SYGVNS. As DNA, the CDR3 is TGTGCCAGCAGTGTACAGGGTTGGGCCCAAGAGACCCAGTACTTC. Protein: CASSVQGWAQETQYF.

This clone was picked up a small number of times. The chain uses TRBV28 and TRBJ2-3; TRBD1 is a possible D gene (5 bases). Germline V lookup: CDR1 MDHEN, CDR2 SYDVKM. Deletions cut 3 bases from V and 2 bases from J, with 12 bases between. This CDR3 contains 15 residues. The CDR3 DNA sequence: TGTGCCAGCAGTTTGCAGGGATACGCCACAGATACGCAGTATTTT. Translated, it gives CASSLQGYATDTQYF. The whole variable domain, remainder taken from reference TRBV28 and TRBJ2-3, is DVKVTQSSRYLVKRTGEKVFLECVQDMDHENMFWYRQDPGLGLRLIYFSYDVKMKEKGDIPEGYSVSREKKERFSLILESASTNQTSMYLCASSLQGYATDTQYFGPGTRLTVL.

This sequence joins TRBV18 and TRBJ1-1, with TRBD1 identical over 7 bases. After removal of 3 bases from V and 3 bases from J, the junction contained 13 bases not matched to a gene. Germline V CDR1 and CDR2: KGHSH, LQKENI. This CDR3 is 17 amino acids long. The DNA for the CDR3 is TGTGCCAGCTCACCTCTTACCGGGACAGATGGTCACACTGAAGCTTTCTTT. Its translation is CASSPLTGTDGHTEAFF.

The J gene is TRBJ1-1, the V gene TRBV6-5, with D possibly matching TRBD1 (5 bases). Germline CDR1 and CDR2: MNHEY and SVGAGI. The CDR3 covers 13 residues. V was shortened by 6 bases and J by 6 bases, with 14 bases between the two germline ends. The CDR3 here is CASSRGGGSEAFF. In DNA form, the CDR3 reads TGTGCCAGCAGCCGCGGGGGGGGTTCTGAAGCTTTCTTT.

CDR3 DNA sequence: TGTGCCAGCAGCTTCCGGACACCCGACACTGAAGCTTTCTTT. Amino acids: CASSFRTPDTEAFF. The chain recombines TRBV7-9 with TRBJ1-1, with D possibly being TRBD1 (5 bases). Trimming left V 3 bases short and J 3 bases short, with 11 bases between. This CDR3 is built from 14 residues. Germline lookup yields CDR1 SEHNR and CDR2 FQNEAQ (reference sequence).

As concerns this clone: Other DNA sequences from this sample encode an identical CDR3 as well. The chain employs TRBV19 and TRBJ2-7; the match to TRBD2 covers 8 bases. V gave up 3 bases and J gave up 2 bases; unmatched junction bases: 3. CDR1 is LNHDA and CDR2 is SQIVND in the germline V gene (reference sequence). The length of the CDR3 is 14 residues. DNA of the CDR3: TGTGCCAGTAGTATGGTAGCGGGAACCTACGAGCAGTACTTC. This translates into CASSMVAGTYEQYF.

The V call is TRBV6-5, the J call TRBJ2-1, with D perhaps TRBD2 (5 bases). V was cut by 2 bases and J by 6 bases, with 17 bases left in between. Germline CDR1 reads MNHEY; CDR2 reads SVGAGI. This CDR3 is 16 amino acids long. The CDR3 loop reads CASSYGSLAGFNEQFF. The CDR3 nucleotides are TGTGCCAGCAGTTACGGTAGCCTAGCAGGTTTCAATGAGCAGTTCTTC.

By sample share, this clone is medium-sized (0.01 to 0.1%). The rearrangement uses TRBV12-5 and TRBJ1-5; no clear D. The germline CDR1 and CDR2 sequences are LGHNT and FRNRAP. The CDR3 contains 14 residues. Trimming shortened V by 2 bases and J by 7 bases, and 12 bases separated the two germline ends. CDR3 in amino acids: CASGLPPSEQPQHF. For the CDR3, the DNA is TGTGCTAGTGGTTTGCCACCGTCGGAACAGCCCCAGCATTTT.

The chain couples TRBV2 to TRBJ1-6; no clear D gene. The CDR3 extends over 13 amino acids. Deletions cut 2 bases from V and 6 bases from J, with 5 bases between. Germline values: CDR1 SNHLY, CDR2 FYNNEI. The CDR3 coding sequence is TGTGCCAGCAGTGAAATCCCTAATTCACCCCTCCACTTT. It specifies CASSEIPNSPLHF.

V gene TRBV10-3 combines with J gene TRBJ2-6; D remains ambiguous. Between the trimmed V and J ends, which lost 7 bases and 3 bases, there was a span of 4 bases. The CDR3 runs to 12 residues. Germline assignment: CDR1 ENHRY and CDR2 SYGVKD. CDR3 loop: CAITDGANVLTF. The DNA of the CDR3 is TGTGCCATCACGGATGGGGCCAACGTCCTGACTTTC.

V usage is TRBV5-1 and J usage is TRBJ1-4; D may be TRBD1 (5 bases). This CDR3 region has 15 residues. Germline CDR1 and CDR2: SGHRS and YFSETQ. Deletions cut 6 bases from V and 5 bases from J, with 17 bases between. The CDR3 region is CASKVETRTNEKLFF. In DNA, the CDR3 is TGCGCCAGCAAGGTTGAGACAAGGACAAATGAAAAACTGTTTTTT.